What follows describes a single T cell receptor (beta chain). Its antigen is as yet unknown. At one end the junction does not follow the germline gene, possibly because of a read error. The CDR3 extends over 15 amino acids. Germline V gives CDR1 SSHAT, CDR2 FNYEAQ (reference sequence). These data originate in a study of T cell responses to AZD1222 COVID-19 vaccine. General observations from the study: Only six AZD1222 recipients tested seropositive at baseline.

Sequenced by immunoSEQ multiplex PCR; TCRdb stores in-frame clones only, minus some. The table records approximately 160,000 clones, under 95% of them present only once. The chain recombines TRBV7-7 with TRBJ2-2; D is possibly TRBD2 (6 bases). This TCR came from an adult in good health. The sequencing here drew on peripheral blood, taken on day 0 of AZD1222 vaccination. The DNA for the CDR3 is TGTGCTAGCAGCCGGGGACTGCCTAACACCGGGGAGCTGTTTTTT. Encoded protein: CASSRGLPNTGELFF.